This T cell receptor (beta chain) was identified during a study of blood T cell repertoires in COVID-19. Whole-study context: The United States, Italy and Spain were the sources of the acute and convalescent COVID-19 samples. T cells, B-cell-depleted T cells, or PBMCs supplied cDNA or gDNA.

Looked up from germline, CDR1 is SGHRS and CDR2 is YFSETQ. Trimming took 2 bases from V and 0 from J, leaving 21 bases between them. CDR3 length equals 20 residues. Per the authors' pipeline: The assay estimated nucleated cells by amplifying reference gene primers. Clones were read by immunoSEQ multiplex PCR, and TCRdb kept only the in-frame ones, dropping some. That table furnishes V, J and clone size, whereas the DNA furnished D and trimming. This table has approximately 190,000 clones, around four fifths appearing once. Sequences were obtained from peripheral blood. This receptor was obtained from a man between 25 and 39 years old with active or convalescent COVID-19. The genes are TRBV5-1 and TRBJ2-6; TRBD1 might be the D (7 bases). CDR3: CASSFSRDWTGPSGANVLTF. The CDR3 DNA follows: TGCGCCAGCAGCTTTTCCCGGGACTGGACAGGCCCCTCTGGGGCCAACGTCCTGACTTTC.